This T cell receptor (beta chain) was sequenced for a study of blood T cell repertoires in COVID-19. Study-wide background: The United States, Italy and Spain supplied acute and convalescent COVID-19 samples. T cells, B-cell-depleted T cells, or PBMCs supplied cDNA or gDNA.

Germline CDR1 and CDR2: LNHDA and SQIVND (reference sequence). This CDR3 is built from 14 residues. Deletions cut 6 bases from V and 0 bases from J, with 10 bases between. Original processing notes: Estimates of nucleated cell counts were drawn from the amplification of reference gene primers. Data came from immunoSEQ multiplex PCR; TCRdb stores just in-frame clones and leaves some out. The D gene and trimming were derived from the DNA, and the V and J assignments and clone size from that table. The table has 220,000 or so clones, approximately 84% seen once; the top ten hold about 1.9%. The sequence derives from a woman of 80 years or more with acute or convalescent COVID-19. Sequenced material: peripheral blood. The chain recombines TRBV19 with TRBJ2-3, with D perhaps matching TRBD2 (6 bases). Written as DNA, the CDR3 is TGTGCCAGTAGGGTCGGGGGTAGCACAGATACGCAGTATTTT. Residues: CASRVGGSTDTQYF.